This is a list of T cell receptor beta chains from one sample in a study of blood T cells in healthy people across ages. TCRdb ran MiXCR on the 5' RACE reads and lists one entry per CDR3 protein. Altogether 1.5 million to 2 million distinct CDR3 sequences are present, approximately 30% being singletons, with the ten largest covering 7.7%. Sequenced: blood. The receptors here all came from a woman aged 25 to 39 in good health. Both conserved end residues are part of each CDR3. Fields, in order: V gene, D gene, J gene, clone size, CDR3 protein, CDR3 DNA. The D gene is left open where the match is weak. Some rows mark clone size as missing; the rest say once, few, many or name a class of expanded clone.

TRBV11-2	TRBD1	TRBJ1-1	few	CASSLFGDRVNTEAFF	TGTGCCAGCAGCCTTTTCGGGGACAGGGTGAACACTGAAGCTTTCTTT
TRBV9	.	TRBJ1-1	few	CASSVGRGNTEAFF	TGTGCCAGCAGCGTAGGGCGCGGCAACACTGAAGCTTTCTTT
TRBV7-9	.	TRBJ2-3	.	CASSLGDTFTDTQYF	TGTGCCAGCAGCTTGGGGGACACCTTCACAGATACGCAGTATTTT
TRBV7-3	.	TRBJ2-1	once	CASSFPGLFDNEQFF	TGTGCCAGCAGCTTCCCGGGACTGTTTGACAATGAGCAGTTCTTC
TRBV10-3	.	TRBJ2-7	many	CAISEASYEQYF	TGTGCCATCAGTGAGGCCTCCTACGAGCAGTACTTC
TRBV12-3/TRBV12-4	TRBD2	TRBJ2-5	many	CASSLESSGEETQYF	TGTGCCAGCAGTTTAGAATCGAGCGGGGAAGAGACCCAGTACTTC
TRBV20-1	TRBD1	TRBJ2-1	.	CSVRGTVDNEQFF	TGCAGTGTCAGGGGGACAGTAGACAATGAGCAGTTCTTC
TRBV20-1	TRBD1	TRBJ1-5	.	CSAIQGASQPQHF	TGCAGTGCTATACAGGGGGCTAGTCAGCCCCAGCATTTT
TRBV5-1	.	TRBJ1-6	.	CASSLAAGLGSPLHF	TGCGCCAGCAGCTTGGCCGCGGGGTTAGGCTCACCCCTCCACTTT
TRBV5-6	.	TRBJ2-1	few	CASLRLGQTYNEQFF	TGTGCCAGCCTGAGGCTCGGACAGACCTACAATGAGCAGTTCTTC
TRBV30	.	TRBJ2-4	.	CAWTAKNIQYF	TGTGCCTGGACTGCCAAAAACATTCAGTACTTC
TRBV7-2	.	TRBJ1-3	once	CASSPAGGRRGNTIYF	TGTGCCAGCAGCCCCGCGGGGGGAAGGAGGGGAAACACCATATATTTT
TRBV7-9	.	TRBJ2-6	many	CASSQHNSGANVLTF	TGTGCCAGCAGCCAACATAACTCTGGGGCCAACGTCCTGACTTTC
TRBV27	TRBD1	TRBJ2-7	few	CASRRTGGAEQYF	TGTGCCAGCAGAAGGACAGGGGGAGCCGAGCAGTACTTC
TRBV12-3/TRBV12-4	TRBD1	TRBJ1-2	many	CASSFGTGIQGYTF	TGTGCCAGCAGTTTCGGGACAGGGATTCAGGGCTACACCTTC
TRBV7-9	TRBD2	TRBJ2-7	.	CASSLSASGTYEQYF	TGTGCCAGCAGCTTAAGCGCTAGCGGCACCTACGAGCAGTACTTC